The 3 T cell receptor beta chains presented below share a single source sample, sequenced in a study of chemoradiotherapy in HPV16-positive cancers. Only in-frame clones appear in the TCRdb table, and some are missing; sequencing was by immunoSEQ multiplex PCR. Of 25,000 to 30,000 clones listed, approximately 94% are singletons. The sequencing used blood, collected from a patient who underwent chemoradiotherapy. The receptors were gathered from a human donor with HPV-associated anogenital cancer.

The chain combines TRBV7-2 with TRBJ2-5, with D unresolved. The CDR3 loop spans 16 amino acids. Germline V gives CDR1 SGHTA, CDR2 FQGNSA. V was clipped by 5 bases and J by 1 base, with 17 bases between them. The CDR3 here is CASSPRGYGSQETQYF. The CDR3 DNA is TGTGCCAGCAGCCCCAGAGGCTATGGATCCCAAGAGACCCAGTACTTC.

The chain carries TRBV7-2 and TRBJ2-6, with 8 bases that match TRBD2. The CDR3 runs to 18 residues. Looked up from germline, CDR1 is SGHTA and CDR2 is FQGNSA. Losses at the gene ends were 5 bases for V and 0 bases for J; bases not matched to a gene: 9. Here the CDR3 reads CASSIPAGVGSGANVLTF. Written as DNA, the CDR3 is TGTGCCAGCAGCATCCCAGCGGGGGTGGGCTCTGGGGCCAACGTCCTGACTTTC.

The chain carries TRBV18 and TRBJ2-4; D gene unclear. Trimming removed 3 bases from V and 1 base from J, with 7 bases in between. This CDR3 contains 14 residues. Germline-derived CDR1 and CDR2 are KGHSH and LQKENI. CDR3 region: CASSPGVAKNIQYF. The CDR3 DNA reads TGTGCCAGCTCACCTGGAGTTGCCAAAAACATTCAGTACTTC.